These T cell receptor beta chains were read from a single sample in a study of blood T cell repertoires in COVID-19. The protocol was immunoSEQ multiplex PCR, while the TCRdb copy is restricted to in-frame clones and leaves out a portion. The repertoire has more than 250,000 clones, roughly 87% of them found once; the top ten carry 1%. Sample: peripheral blood. All receptors come from a man in his fifties or sixties with active or convalescent COVID-19. The CDR3 runs from the conserved cysteine through the conserved F or W. The order of the fields is CDR3 length, V gene, clone size, J gene, CDR3 protein. Expanded clones are given a class, and other clones once, few, many or no size at all.

15	TRBV6-6	few	TRBJ2-3	CASSYGTGIRDTQYF
12	TRBV7-2	NA	TRBJ1-6	CASSLDFTPLHF
16	TRBV11-3	NA	TRBJ2-3	CASSLGLAGDTDTQYF
17	TRBV9	NA	TRBJ1-6	CASSDPWDRGKNSPLHF
16	TRBV18	NA	TRBJ2-6	CASSPPEGSGANVLTF
17	TRBV19	NA	TRBJ1-1	CASSIPPTGAAGTEAFF
14	TRBV7-3	NA	TRBJ2-5	CASSLGGGPETQYF
16	TRBV5-6	NA	TRBJ2-2	CASSLVPGVNTGELFF
13	TRBV29-1	once	TRBJ1-1	CSVEGDDGAEAFF
15	TRBV7-6	once	TRBJ2-7	CASSPGTSVPYEQYF
16	TRBV28	once	TRBJ2-5	CASSLWTGEYQETQYF
15	TRBV28	NA	TRBJ2-5	CASSSPGLSQETQYF
13	TRBV12-3/TRBV12-4	NA	TRBJ1-5	CASSSKPDQPQHF
14	TRBV15	NA	TRBJ2-5	CATRTSGRLETQYF
15	TRBV2	NA	TRBJ1-5	CASSGAGGRDQPQHF
15	TRBV6-5	NA	TRBJ1-1	CASSSSGNLNTEAFF
12	TRBV30	NA	TRBJ1-2	CAWSGGDYGYTF
16	TRBV3-1/TRBV3-2	NA	TRBJ2-2	CASSHSGFTNTGELFF